This T cell receptor beta chain was identified in a study of blood T cell repertoires in COVID-19. The CDR3 contains 14 residues. Trimming took 1 base from V and 5 from J, leaving 10 bases between them. The germline V gene encodes CDR1 PRHDT and CDR2 FYEKMQ (reference sequence). Method: immunoSEQ multiplex PCR; TCRdb's copy keeps in-frame clones and lacks some. In the table there are more than 350,000 clones, more than 70% of which are singletons. Source material: peripheral blood. The receptor comes from a woman younger than 45 with COVID-19, enrolled during active disease. J is TRBJ2-3 and V is TRBV13; tentatively, D is TRBD1 (6 bases). CDR3 DNA: TGTGCCAGCAGCTTAGAGGCAGGGGAAGATACGCAGTATTTT. Translated, it gives CASSLEAGEDTQYF.